Shown below are 23 T cell receptor beta chains from a single sample sequenced in a study of T-cell memory formation after mild COVID-19. MiXCR, applied by TCRdb to the 5' RACE reads, yields one record per CDR3 protein. The sample has hundreds of thousands of distinct CDR3 sequences, roughly 26% seen once. The sample consisted of PBMCs or a T cell subset sorted from them (not recorded which). The receptors come from an adult woman who had mild COVID-19 (a few samples of this study predate the infection). Cell type and time point are not known.

This clonotype was counted only a few times. The chain recombines TRBV20-1 with TRBJ2-5; TRBD2 might be the D (6 bases). Germline lookup yields CDR1 DFQATT and CDR2 SNEGSKA (reference sequence). CDR3 length equals 14 residues. Trimming shortened V by 0 bases and J by 1 base, and 9 bases separated the two germline ends. DNA for the CDR3: TGCAGTGCTAGAGATCCGGGGGTCCAAGAGACCCAGTACTTC. Translated: CSARDPGVQETQYF.

This chain links TRBV15 with TRBJ2-1, with 8 bases identical to TRBD1. V was pared by 3 bases and J by 5 bases, with 6 bases of the junction left unmatched. The CDR3 loop spans 15 amino acids. Germline-derived CDR1 and CDR2 are LNHNV and YYDKDF (reference sequence). In DNA, the CDR3 is TGTGCCACCAGCAGCCAGGGGGCGGGCCACAATGAGCAGTTCTTC. It encodes CATSSQGAGHNEQFF.

This clonotype was counted only a few times. This sequence joins TRBV29-1 and TRBJ2-7, with D perhaps matching TRBD2 (5 bases). The CDR3 contains 13 residues. Germline-derived CDR1 and CDR2 are SQVTM and ANQGSEA. Trimming pared 4 bases from V and 2 bases from J, leaving 12 bases between. This CDR3 is CSVGTRLTYEQYF. The DNA of the CDR3 is TGCAGCGTTGGGACTCGTTTAACCTACGAGCAGTACTTC.

This clonotype was seen only a few times. The V gene is TRBV2, the J gene TRBJ2-7, with 12 bases lining up with TRBD2. The CDR3 consists of 15 residues. Germline CDR1 is SNHLY and CDR2 is FYNNEI. J gave up 5 bases and V 2 bases, and 4 bases lay outside the gene matches. The DNA of the CDR3 is TGTGCCAGCAGTGAACGACTAGCGGGAGTCCACGAGCAGTACTTC. As protein: CASSERLAGVHEQYF.

On this clonotype itself: The final CDR3 position lacks the conserved phenylalanine or tryptophan, pointing to a likely read error. The limits of the CDR3 on the DNA are not certain, so only TCRdb's listed CDR3 is given. The chain joins TRBV7-2 to TRBJ2-7; no check of the table's D call, TRBD2, against the DNA was made. CDR1 and CDR2 from the germline V gene are SGHTA and FQGNSA. The length of the CDR3 is 8 amino acids, counting both ends. CDR3 in amino acids: CASSFRRG.

J is TRBJ1-1 and V is TRBV7-3, with unresolved D. Germline V gene sequence: CDR1 SGHTA, CDR2 FQGTGA. The ends were cut back, 5 bases at V and 4 bases at J, with 17 bases in the middle. The CDR3 extends over 15 amino acids. CDR3 sequence: CASSASGVYGTEAFF. CDR3 bases: TGTGCCAGCAGCGCCTCCGGTGTGTACGGCACTGAAGCTTTCTTT.

The chain uses TRBV4-1 and TRBJ1-5, with D unclear. This CDR3 comprises 15 residues. Germline V gives CDR1 MGHRA, CDR2 YSYEKL. Deletions cut 3 bases from V and 0 bases from J, with 9 bases between. In nucleotides, the CDR3 is TGCGCCAGCAGCCAGACGGAGGGTAGCAATCAGCCCCAGCATTTT. This sequence encodes CASSQTEGSNQPQHF.

This clonotype turned up a few times. The chain carries TRBV24-1 and TRBJ1-2, with 7 nucleotides matching TRBD1. The CDR3 is made up of 13 amino acids. Per germline, CDR1 KGHDR and CDR2 SFDVKD. With V trimmed by 4 bases and J by 7 bases, 5 bases remained unmatched. CDR3 bases: TGTGCCACCAGTGAAGGGGGCAGGGGTGGCTACACCTTC. It yields the protein CATSEGGRGGYTF.

In its sample, this clonotype was seen a few times. The rearrangement uses TRBV13 and TRBJ1-2, with a possible D match to TRBD1 (5 bases). The germline V and J ends were trimmed by 11 bases and 4 bases, with 11 bases remaining between them. CDR3 length: 11 amino acids. Looked up from germline, CDR1 is PRHDT and CDR2 is FYEKMQ (reference sequence). DNA for the CDR3: TGTGCCGCAGGGCACGGCTATGGCTACACCTTC. Its translation: CAAGHGYGYTF.

The chain has TRBV4-1 and TRBJ1-2, with D perhaps matching TRBD1 (6 bases). The CDR3 has 14 residues. The V gene's germline CDR1 is MGHRA and CDR2 YSYEKL. Trimming cost V 6 bases and J 2 bases, with 13 bases left between them. CDR3 in amino acids: CASRTKTGNYGYTF. DNA of the CDR3: TGCGCCAGCAGAACAAAGACAGGAAACTATGGCTACACCTTC.

The V call is TRBV7-9, the J call TRBJ2-7; TRBD2 aligns across 11 bases. The CDR3 covers 16 residues. With V trimmed by 2 bases and J by 2 bases, 5 bases remained unmatched. CDR1 SEHNR and CDR2 FQNEAQ come from the germline V gene (reference sequence). The CDR3 sequence: CASSLRGLAEAYEQYF. CDR3 nucleotides: TGTGCCAGCAGCTTACGGGGACTAGCGGAGGCCTACGAGCAGTACTTC.

This clonotype has more than one count but fewer than ten. The gene calls are TRBV5-5 and TRBJ1-1, with TRBD1 matching over 12 bases. Germline CDR1 reads SGHKS; CDR2 reads YYEKEE (reference sequence). The CDR3 contains 14 residues. The V gene end was trimmed by 0 bases and the J gene end by 11 bases; junction bases not matched to a gene: 5. The CDR3 bases are TGTGCCAGCAGCTTGGGGGGACAGGGGGCGATTGCTTTCTTT. It is translated as CASSLGGQGAIAFF.

The chain carries TRBV12-3 or TRBV12-4 and TRBJ2-1; 10 bases map to TRBD1. V dropped 4 bases and J dropped 6; count of bases not matched to a gene: 6. The CDR3 covers 15 residues. The CDR3 is CASSSGTGVINEQFF. In DNA, the CDR3 is TGTGCCAGCAGTTCCGGGACAGGGGTTATCAATGAGCAGTTCTTC.

The J gene is TRBJ2-1, the V gene TRBV5-1; no firm D call. The CDR3 is 14 residues long. Trimming cost V 7 bases and J 0 bases, with 11 bases left between them. The germline gives CDR1 SGHRS, CDR2 YFSETQ. Here the CDR3 reads CASGKDSSYNEQFF. Written as DNA, the CDR3 is TGCGCCAGCGGTAAGGATTCCTCCTACAATGAGCAGTTCTTC.

The rearrangement uses TRBV20-1 and TRBJ1-2; 7 bases line up with TRBD1. Germline CDR1 reads DFQATT; CDR2 reads SNEGSKA (reference sequence). This CDR3 region has 18 residues. The V gene end was trimmed by 0 bases and the J gene end by 1 base; junction bases not matched to a gene: 14. The CDR3 loop is CSARDFFPGQIDNYGYTF. CDR3 DNA sequence: TGCAGTGCTAGAGATTTCTTTCCGGGACAGATAGATAACTATGGCTACACCTTC.

This clonotype was recorded a few times. This chain uses TRBV19 with TRBJ2-1, with D unresolved. The length of the CDR3 is 12 residues. The germline CDR1 and CDR2 sequences are LNHDA and SQIVND (reference sequence). V was trimmed by 3 bases and J by 8 bases, leaving 8 bases between them. The CDR3 sequence is CASSMRFDEQFF. CDR3 nucleotide sequence: TGTGCCAGTAGTATGAGGTTCGATGAGCAGTTCTTC.

This clonotype has just a few counts. The chain couples TRBV29-1 to TRBJ2-7; perhaps D is TRBD1 or TRBD2 (5 bases each). There are 13 residues in the CDR3. V dropped 4 bases and J dropped 2 bases, with 12 bases sitting between them. Germline-derived CDR1 and CDR2 are SQVTM and ANQGSEA. The CDR3 spells CSVGGSGAYEQYF. CDR3 coding DNA: TGCAGCGTTGGGGGGTCAGGAGCCTACGAGCAGTACTTC.

This clonotype showed up just a few times. This chain uses TRBV24-1 with TRBJ2-3; D not resolved. CDR3 length equals 16 residues. The V gene's germline CDR1 is KGHDR and CDR2 SFDVKD. V lost 1 base and J 5 bases, leaving 15 bases between the germline ends. The CDR3 here is CATSDFQQFVGDTQYF. CDR3 sequence (DNA): TGTGCCACCAGTGATTTCCAACAGTTCGTCGGAGATACGCAGTATTTT.

The gene calls are TRBV12-3 or TRBV12-4 and TRBJ1-1; D is ambiguous. The CDR3 is 14 residues long. Trimming pared 7 bases from V and 5 bases from J, leaving 17 bases between. The CDR3 here is CASNRMAEVTEAFF. The CDR3, as DNA: TGTGCCAGCAACCGAATGGCGGAGGTTACTGAAGCTTTCTTT.

This clonotype was detected only a few times. The chain carries TRBV10-3 and TRBJ2-3; D gene uncertain. The germline V gene has CDR1 ENHRY and CDR2 SYGVKD. V was trimmed by 2 bases and J by 4 bases, leaving 4 bases between them. There are 12 residues in the CDR3. CDR3 residues: CAISERADTQYF. The CDR3 DNA is TGTGCCATCAGTGAGCGGGCAGATACGCAGTATTTT.

With respect to this clonotype: Mismatch with germline at one junction end may stem from a read error. The chain links TRBV7-3 to TRBJ2-1; 10 bases match TRBD2. The germline gives CDR1 SGHTA, CDR2 FQGTGA. This CDR3 comprises 13 residues. The CDR3 nucleotides read TGTGCCAGCAGCTCAGGGGCTGGGACTAGCGTGTCCTTC. Protein product: CASSSGAGTSVSF.

This clonotype came up a few times. The chain is built from TRBV11-3 and TRBJ1-1; the D gene is possibly TRBD1 (6 bases). Germline CDR1 and CDR2: SGHNT and YENEEA. This CDR3 has 14 amino acids. The V end was cut by 7 bases, the J end by 0 bases, with 12 bases between. Written as DNA, the CDR3 is TGTGCCAGCACCGAGGGGGGGGTGAACACTGAAGCTTTCTTT. Protein product: CASTEGGVNTEAFF.

This clonotype was detected only a few times. The chain couples TRBV7-9 to TRBJ2-7; the D call may be TRBD1 or TRBD2 (5 bases each). Germline loops: CDR1 SEHNR, CDR2 FQNEAQ (reference sequence). CDR3 size: 15 residues. Deletions cut 1 base from V and 7 bases from J, with 17 bases between. CDR3 region: CASSLDGTPGREQYF. CDR3 nucleotides: TGTGCCAGCAGCTTAGATGGGACCCCCGGAAGGGAGCAGTACTTC.